This entry is about one T cell receptor (beta chain). V was clipped by 8 bases and J by 8 bases; unmatched bases: 6. The CDR3 runs 12 residues. The germline CDR1 and CDR2 sequences are SEHNR and FQNEAQ (reference sequence). Some clones are missing from TCRdb's copy, which holds only in-frame ones; the method was immunoSEQ multiplex PCR. The data hold 290,000 or so clones, with roughly 80% observed a single time. The sample originates from a study of blood T cell repertoires in COVID-19. This receptor was taken from a man aged 40-49 years who had been exposed to COVID-19. The rearrangement uses TRBV7-9 and TRBJ2-1; 7 bases match TRBD2. Sequences were obtained from PBMCs or T cells enriched from blood (not recorded which). Here the CDR3 reads CASSAGAHEQFF. CDR3 bases: TGTGCCAGCTCCGCGGGAGCGCATGAGCAGTTCTTC.